This is a list of T cell receptor beta chains from one sample in a study of shared T cell receptors in the human thymus. TCRdb keeps only in-frame clones here, not all; method: immunoSEQ multiplex PCR. The sample comprises 72,000 or so clones, about 96% of which are singletons, and 0.03% to 0.04% rests with the top ten. Sequenced material: thymocytes. The receptors come from a human donor. Each CDR3 is given with its conserved first and last residue. The order of the fields is CDR3 protein, CDR3 DNA, D gene, clone size, J gene, V gene. A D gene is named only where the DNA matches it firmly. Size is stated for part of the rows, as once, few or many counts, or as a class when the clone is expanded.

CDR3: CASSLLVRHTDGYTF
DNA: TGTGCCAGCAGCCTATTGGTGCGGCATACGGATGGCTACACCTTC
D: -
size: -
J: TRBJ1-2
V: TRBV4-2

CDR3: CASSLGIVRSPLHF
DNA: TGTGCCAGCAGCTTAGGTATAGTACGGTCACCCCTCCACTTT
D: -
size: -
J: TRBJ1-6
V: TRBV7-2

CDR3: CASTPARRSYGYTF
DNA: TGTGCCAGTACCCCCGCTCGGAGGAGCTATGGCTACACCTTC
D: -
size: -
J: TRBJ1-2
V: TRBV19

CDR3: CASRWFGAPWEQYF
DNA: TGTGCCAGCAGATGGTTCGGGGCCCCTTGGGAGCAGTACTTC
D: -
size: -
J: TRBJ2-7
V: TRBV27

CDR3: CASSDKGGPKNIQYF
DNA: TGTGCCAGCAGCGATAAGGGGGGGCCCAAAAACATTCAGTACTTC
D: -
size: -
J: TRBJ2-4
V: TRBV7-2

CDR3: CASSLPMGQRSDNSPLHF
DNA: TGTGCCAGTAGTCTGCCTATGGGACAGCGAAGTGATAATTCACCCCTCCACTTT
D: TRBD1
size: once
J: TRBJ1-6
V: TRBV19

CDR3: CASSQDSRDRLAYGYTF
DNA: TGCGCCAGCAGCCAAGATTCAAGAGACCGCCTGGCCTATGGCTACACCTTC
D: -
size: -
J: TRBJ1-2
V: TRBV4-3

CDR3: CASTASGDYEQYF
DNA: TGTGCCAGCACGGCCAGCGGGGACTACGAGCAGTACTTC
D: TRBD2
size: -
J: TRBJ2-7
V: TRBV2

CDR3: CSAAGETQYF
DNA: TGCAGTGCTGCCGGGGAGACCCAGTACTTC
D: -
size: once
J: TRBJ2-5
V: TRBV20-1

CDR3: CAISAPGGDTEAFF
DNA: TGTGCCATCAGTGCACCAGGAGGCGATACTGAAGCTTTCTTT
D: -
size: -
J: TRBJ1-1
V: TRBV10-3

CDR3: CASKSGELYGYTF
DNA: TGTGCCAGCAAATCCGGTGAACTCTATGGCTACACCTTC
D: -
size: -
J: TRBJ1-2
V: TRBV25-1

CDR3: CASSLGDSPEYEQYF
DNA: TGTGCCAGCAGTTTGGGTGACAGCCCTGAGTACGAGCAGTACTTC
D: -
size: -
J: TRBJ2-7
V: TRBV27

CDR3: CATSRVQIIYNSPLHF
DNA: TGTGCCACCAGCAGAGTACAGATCATCTATAATTCACCCCTCCACTTT
D: -
size: -
J: TRBJ1-6
V: TRBV15

CDR3: CASSQSKDYKTYEQYF
DNA: TGCGCCAGCAGTCAATCGAAAGACTACAAGACCTACGAGCAGTACTTC
D: -
size: -
J: TRBJ2-7
V: TRBV23-1

CDR3: CASRLKETEAFF
DNA: TGTGCCAGCAGGTTAAAGGAAACTGAAGCTTTCTTT
D: -
size: -
J: TRBJ1-1
V: TRBV6-5

CDR3: CASSQDKMACPSYNEQFF
DNA: TGTGCCAGCAGCCAAGATAAGATGGCGTGCCCCTCCTACAATGAGCAGTTCTTC
D: -
size: -
J: TRBJ2-1
V: TRBV4-2

CDR3: CASSQWDRANTEAFF
DNA: TGTGCCAGCAGCCAATGGGACAGGGCGAACACTGAAGCTTTCTTT
D: TRBD1
size: -
J: TRBJ1-1
V: TRBV5-4

CDR3: CASSLAGPGQGGDEKLFF
DNA: TGTGCCAGCAGCTTAGCGGGCCCGGGACAGGGAGGCGATGAAAAACTGTTTTTT
D: TRBD1
size: -
J: TRBJ1-4
V: TRBV7-2

CDR3: CASSSGQINNSPLHF
DNA: TGTGCCAGCAGCTCCGGACAGATTAATAATTCACCCCTCCACTTT
D: -
size: -
J: TRBJ1-6
V: TRBV11-2

CDR3: CASSPRGDRVGLNTEAFF
DNA: TGTGCCAGCAGCCCCCGGGGGGACAGGGTAGGGCTGAACACTGAAGCTTTCTTT
D: TRBD1
size: -
J: TRBJ1-1
V: TRBV9

CDR3: CASSEDLADRGKYEQYF
DNA: TGTGCCAGCAGTGAAGATCTAGCGGACAGGGGGAAGTACGAGCAGTACTTC
D: TRBD1
size: -
J: TRBJ2-7
V: TRBV6-1

CDR3: CASSQVEGAGSNQPQHF
DNA: TGCGCCAGCAGCCAAGTCGAGGGGGCGGGTAGCAATCAGCCCCAGCATTTT
D: TRBD1
size: once
J: TRBJ1-5
V: TRBV4-1

CDR3: CASSAPKAGGYQETQYF
DNA: TGTGCCAGCAGCGCCCCGAAAGCGGGGGGTTACCAAGAGACCCAGTACTTC
D: TRBD2
size: -
J: TRBJ2-5
V: TRBV2

CDR3: CASSSKPGTVGDTEAFF
DNA: TGTGCCAGCAGCTCCAAACCCGGGACGGTGGGGGACACTGAAGCTTTCTTT
D: -
size: -
J: TRBJ1-1
V: TRBV7-6

CDR3: CASSVSRGPSYGYTF
DNA: TGTGCCAGCTCAGTAAGCAGGGGTCCAAGCTATGGCTACACCTTC
D: -
size: once
J: TRBJ1-2
V: TRBV18

CDR3: CASSYHPGDEQFF
DNA: TGTGCCAGCAGCTATCATCCGGGAGATGAGCAGTTCTTC
D: -
size: -
J: TRBJ2-1
V: TRBV7-3

CDR3: CASSLRTRMNTEAFF
DNA: TGTGCCAGCTCACTTCGAACAAGGATGAACACTGAAGCTTTCTTT
D: -
size: -
J: TRBJ1-1
V: TRBV18

CDR3: CASSLGSRGTEAFF
DNA: TGTGCCAGCAGTTTGGGGTCTCGGGGCACGGAAGCTTTCTTT
D: -
size: -
J: TRBJ1-1
V: TRBV28

CDR3: CASSPSGLNYSYEQYF
DNA: TGTGCCAGCTCACCATCGGGGTTGAACTACTCCTACGAGCAGTACTTC
D: -
size: -
J: TRBJ2-7
V: TRBV18

CDR3: CASSLGQGAAFF
DNA: TGTGCCAGCTCACTCGGACAGGGCGCAGCTTTCTTT
D: TRBD1
size: -
J: TRBJ1-1
V: TRBV18

CDR3: CASRLGPDMSDTQYF
DNA: TGTGCCAGCAGATTGGGACCGGACATGTCAGATACGCAGTATTTT
D: -
size: -
J: TRBJ2-3
V: TRBV6-6

CDR3: CASSPPLGSYYGYTF
DNA: TGTGCCAGCTCACCACCTTTAGGGTCTTATTATGGCTACACCTTC
D: -
size: -
J: TRBJ1-2
V: TRBV18

CDR3: CATSRPVGGWVPWEANVLTF
DNA: TGTGCCACCAGCAGACCGGTTGGGGGATGGGTCCCTTGGGAGGCCAACGTCCTGACTTTC
D: -
size: -
J: TRBJ2-6
V: TRBV15

CDR3: CASGLAPTGRSVNTEAFF
DNA: TGTGCTAGTGGTTTGGCCCCGACAGGCCGGTCGGTGAACACTGAAGCTTTCTTT
D: -
size: once
J: TRBJ1-1
V: TRBV12-5

CDR3: CASSLLVEPQHF
DNA: TGTGCCAGCAGTTTGTTAGTGGAGCCCCAGCATTTT
D: -
size: few
J: TRBJ1-5
V: TRBV28

CDR3: CASSQDFGKRTEAFF
DNA: TGTGCCAGCAGCCAAGATTTTGGTAAGAGAACTGAAGCTTTCTTT
D: -
size: -
J: TRBJ1-1
V: TRBV4-2

CDR3: CASSQGNRGANGYTF
DNA: TGTGCCAGCAGCCAGGGGAACAGGGGCGCGAATGGCTACACCTTC
D: TRBD1
size: -
J: TRBJ1-2
V: TRBV14

CDR3: CASSLEPGGQEDPGELFF
DNA: TGTGCCAGCAGTTTAGAGCCTGGGGGACAGGAGGACCCCGGGGAGCTGTTTTTT
D: TRBD1
size: -
J: TRBJ2-2
V: TRBV27

CDR3: CASSSKITVRQGCSPLHF
DNA: TGTGCCAGCAGCTCGAAAATTACTGTGCGACAGGGTTGTTCACCCCTCCACTTT
D: TRBD1
size: -
J: TRBJ1-6
V: TRBV5-6

CDR3: CASSLSFNFWKGEKLFF
DNA: TGTGCCAGCAGCTTGTCTTTTAATTTCTGGAAGGGTGAAAAACTGTTTTTT
D: -
size: -
J: TRBJ1-4
V: TRBV5-6

CDR3: CASSKKARLICSGNTIYF
DNA: TGCGCCAGCAGCAAAAAGGCCCGACTCATCTGCTCTGGAAACACCATATATTTT
D: -
size: -
J: TRBJ1-3
V: TRBV4-1

CDR3: CASSSVEGGMNSSTDTQYF
DNA: TGTGCCAGCAGCTCAGTCGAGGGGGGGATGAACTCTAGCACAGATACGCAGTATTTT
D: -
size: -
J: TRBJ2-3
V: TRBV11-2

CDR3: CASTRTRGRGELFF
DNA: TGTGCCAGCACCCGTACTCGGGGGCGCGGGGAGCTGTTTTTT
D: -
size: -
J: TRBJ2-2
V: TRBV28

CDR3: CASSLHVGPGEKLFF
DNA: -
D: -
size: -
J: TRBJ1-4
V: TRBV5-1

CDR3: CASSWTRGINEKLFF
DNA: TGTGCCAGCAGTTGGACCAGGGGAATAAATGAAAAACTGTTTTTT
D: -
size: -
J: TRBJ1-4
V: TRBV27

CDR3: CASSQVPGPANYGYTF
DNA: TGTGCCAGCAGCCAAGTACCAGGGCCGGCTAACTATGGCTACACCTTC
D: -
size: -
J: TRBJ1-2
V: TRBV4-2

CDR3: CASSANRVYGELFF
DNA: TGTGCCAGCAGCGCTAACAGGGTTTATGGGGAGCTGTTTTTT
D: -
size: -
J: TRBJ2-2
V: TRBV25-1

CDR3: CASRGIETQYF
DNA: TGTGCCAGCAGAGGGATAGAGACCCAGTACTTC
D: -
size: -
J: TRBJ2-5
V: TRBV6-5

CDR3: CASSFSGGLSYGYTF
DNA: TGTGCCAGCAGCTTCTCAGGGGGCCTAAGCTATGGCTACACCTTC
D: TRBD1
size: -
J: TRBJ1-2
V: TRBV6-5

CDR3: CASSLAGIPINRVELARGNTIYF
DNA: TGCGCCAGCAGCTTGGCTGGAATCCCCATAAACAGGGTCGAACTGGCGAGAGGAAACACCATATATTTT
D: -
size: -
J: TRBJ1-3
V: TRBV5-1

CDR3: CASDNGTGGQPQHF
DNA: TGTGCTAGTGACAACGGGACAGGGGGTCAGCCCCAGCATTTT
D: TRBD1
size: -
J: TRBJ1-5
V: TRBV12-5